These 6 T cell receptor beta chains were sequenced from one sample in a study of blood T cell repertoires in COVID-19. Clones were read by immunoSEQ multiplex PCR, and TCRdb kept only the in-frame ones, dropping some. The table has some 150,000 clones, more than 75% seen once; the top ten hold 30% to 45%. The sample consisted of peripheral blood. These receptors were taken from a man between 50 and 59 years old who had recovered from COVID-19.

This chain connects TRBV9 to TRBJ1-6; D may be TRBD1 (5 bases). This CDR3 has 17 amino acids. V was clipped by 3 bases and J by 4 bases, with 17 bases between them. Germline loops: CDR1 SGDLS, CDR2 YYNGEE. The CDR3 loop reads CASSEGTPATYNSPLHF. In nucleotides, the CDR3 is TGTGCCAGCAGCGAAGGGACTCCGGCCACTTATAATTCACCCCTCCACTTT.

In the case of this clone: The junction does not match germline at one end; this may be a read error. The V gene is TRBV6-4, the J gene TRBJ1-2, with D possibly being TRBD1 (5 bases). Germline CDR1 reads MRHNA; CDR2 reads SNTAGT. This CDR3 spans 13 amino acids. CDR3 bases: TGTGCCAGCAGCGACTCGCAGGGATCTGGCTACACCTTC. It specifies CASSDSQGSGYTF.

The V gene is TRBV28, the J gene TRBJ1-1; D unresolved. Germline CDR1 MDHEN, CDR2 SYDVKM. Trimming pared 6 bases from V and 4 bases from J, leaving 6 bases between. CDR3 size: 11 residues. The CDR3 DNA sequence: TGTGCCAGCAGCCTAGGCACTGAAGCTTTCTTT. This encodes CASSLGTEAFF.

This sequence joins TRBV7-9 and TRBJ2-7, with D tentatively TRBD1 (6 bases). The V and J ends lost 3 bases and 4 bases respectively, with 16 bases between them. This CDR3 contains 15 residues. Germline loops: CDR1 SEHNR, CDR2 FQNEAQ (reference sequence). CDR3 DNA sequence: TGTGCCAGCAGCTTGGGGCCAGGGGTCTCGTACGAGCAGTACTTC. Protein product: CASSLGPGVSYEQYF.

CDR3 sequence (DNA): TGTGCCAGCAGTGAAAATTCGGTGTTCTTC. Encoded protein: CASSENSVFF. The V call is TRBV6-1, the J call TRBJ2-1; the D is unclear. CDR3 length: 10 amino acids. Germline CDR1 and CDR2: MNHNS and SASEGT. Trimming cost V 2 bases and J 15 bases, with 8 bases left between them.

The genes are TRBV21-1 and TRBJ1-4; TRBD1, the table's D call, lacks a check against the DNA. TRBV21-1 is reported as a pseudogene. The CDR3 consists of 15 residues. CDR3 protein: CASSNPAGQLEKLFF. CDR3 DNA: TGTGCCAGCAGCAACCCCGCGGGACAGCTCGAAAAACTGTTTTTT.